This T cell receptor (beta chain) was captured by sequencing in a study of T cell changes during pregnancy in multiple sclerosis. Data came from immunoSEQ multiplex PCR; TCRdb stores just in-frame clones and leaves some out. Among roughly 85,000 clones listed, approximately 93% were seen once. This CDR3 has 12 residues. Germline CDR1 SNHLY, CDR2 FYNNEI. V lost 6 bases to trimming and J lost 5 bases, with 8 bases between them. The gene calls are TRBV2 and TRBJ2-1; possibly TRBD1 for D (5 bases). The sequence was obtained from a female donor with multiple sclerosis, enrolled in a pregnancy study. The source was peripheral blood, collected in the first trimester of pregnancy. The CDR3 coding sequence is TGTGCCAGCAGAATGGACAACAATGAGCAGTTCTTC. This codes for CASRMDNNEQFF. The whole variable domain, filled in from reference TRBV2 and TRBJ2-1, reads EPEVTQTPSHQVTQMGQEVILRCVPISNHLYFYWYRQILGQKVEFLVSFYNNEISEKSEIFDDQFSVERPDGSNFTLKIRSTKLEDSAMYFCASRMDNNEQFFGPGTRLTVL.